Listed below are T cell receptor beta chains from one sample, sequenced in a study of blood T cells in healthy people across ages. MiXCR was run by TCRdb on the 5' RACE reads, yielding one entry per CDR3 protein. The table shows 750,000 to 950,000 distinct CDR3 sequences, with about 55% occurring only once. Sequenced material: blood. Every receptor here comes from an elderly man in good health. The CDR3 runs from the conserved cysteine through the conserved F or W. The order of the fields is J gene, clone size, D gene, V gene, CDR3 DNA, CDR3 protein. A D gene is named only where the DNA matches it firmly. Only some rows state a clone size, as once, few, many or a class for expanded clones.

j_call: TRBJ2-7; clone_size: few; d_call: -; v_call: TRBV12-3/TRBV12-4; cdr3_nt: TGTGCCAGCAGTTCTCTAAGCCCCTACGAGCAGTACTTC; cdr3_aa: CASSSLSPYEQYF
j_call: TRBJ2-7; clone_size: -; d_call: TRBD2; v_call: TRBV5-1; cdr3_nt: TGCGCCAGCACGGCGACTAGCGGGGCCTACGAGCAGTACTTC; cdr3_aa: CASTATSGAYEQYF
j_call: TRBJ1-1; clone_size: -; d_call: -; v_call: TRBV6-1; cdr3_nt: TGTGCCGGCAGCCACACGAACACTGAAGCTTTCTTT; cdr3_aa: CAGSHTNTEAFF
j_call: TRBJ1-5; clone_size: once; d_call: -; v_call: TRBV20-1; cdr3_nt: TGCAGTGCTAGAGTAGGTAGGGATCAGCCCCAGCATTTT; cdr3_aa: CSARVGRDQPQHF
j_call: TRBJ2-1; clone_size: few; d_call: TRBD2; v_call: TRBV29-1; cdr3_nt: TGCAGCGTCTTCGGGGGGGCACGGAACAATGAGCAGTTCTTC; cdr3_aa: CSVFGGARNNEQFF
j_call: TRBJ2-7; clone_size: -; d_call: TRBD2; v_call: TRBV2; cdr3_nt: TGTGCCAGCAGGGGGACTAGCGGGAGCTCCTACAATGAGCAGTACTTC; cdr3_aa: CASRGTSGSSYNEQYF
j_call: TRBJ2-7; clone_size: many; d_call: TRBD1; v_call: TRBV29-1; cdr3_nt: TGCAGCGTAACTCATGACAGGGTACCCTACGAGCAGTACTTC; cdr3_aa: CSVTHDRVPYEQYF
j_call: TRBJ1-2; clone_size: -; d_call: -; v_call: TRBV7-2; cdr3_nt: TGTGCCAGCAGCTTAGCCATAGGTGGCGGTAACTATGGCTACACCTTC; cdr3_aa: CASSLAIGGGNYGYTF
j_call: TRBJ2-1; clone_size: -; d_call: TRBD2; v_call: TRBV3-1; cdr3_nt: TGTGCCAGCAGTCAGATCGGGACTAGCAAATTCGATGAGCAGTTCTTC; cdr3_aa: CASSQIGTSKFDEQFF
j_call: TRBJ1-1; clone_size: -; d_call: -; v_call: TRBV15; cdr3_nt: TGTGCCACCAGCAGAGATGGAGGCATCTCTGAAGCTTTCTTT; cdr3_aa: CATSRDGGISEAFF
j_call: TRBJ2-5; clone_size: -; d_call: -; v_call: TRBV6-1; cdr3_nt: TGTGCCAGCAAGGCGGCACCACAACTCGTAAAGACCCAGTACTTC; cdr3_aa: CASKAAPQLVKTQYF
j_call: TRBJ2-7; clone_size: -; d_call: TRBD1; v_call: TRBV6-5; cdr3_nt: TGTGCCAGCAGTAAACCGACAGGGGCCACCTACGAGCAGTACTTC; cdr3_aa: CASSKPTGATYEQYF
j_call: TRBJ2-7; clone_size: -; d_call: TRBD2; v_call: TRBV5-1; cdr3_nt: TGCGCCAGCAGCTTGCCTAGCGGGAGCCCGGAGGAGCAGTACTTC; cdr3_aa: CASSLPSGSPEEQYF
j_call: TRBJ1-2; clone_size: -; d_call: TRBD1; v_call: TRBV3-1; cdr3_nt: TGTGCCAGCAGCCACAACAGGGGTGATGGCTACACCTTC; cdr3_aa: CASSHNRGDGYTF
j_call: TRBJ1-5; clone_size: -; d_call: -; v_call: TRBV20-1; cdr3_nt: TGCAGTGCTAGGGCTTGGGGATCGGTGGGCAATCAGCCCCAGCATTTT; cdr3_aa: CSARAWGSVGNQPQHF
j_call: TRBJ2-7; clone_size: -; d_call: TRBD1; v_call: TRBV28; cdr3_nt: TGTGCCAGCAGCCTCCGGGACAGATATTCCTACGAGCAGTACTTC; cdr3_aa: CASSLRDRYSYEQYF
j_call: TRBJ2-3; clone_size: few; d_call: TRBD2; v_call: TRBV20-1; cdr3_nt: TGCAGTGCTAAAAAAGGACTAGCGGATACGCAGTATTTT; cdr3_aa: CSAKKGLADTQYF
j_call: TRBJ2-1; clone_size: -; d_call: TRBD2; v_call: TRBV29-1; cdr3_nt: TGCAGCGCCTACGGACTAGGTAGGAATGAGCAGTTCTTC; cdr3_aa: CSAYGLGRNEQFF
j_call: TRBJ2-1; clone_size: many; d_call: TRBD2; v_call: TRBV5-1; cdr3_nt: TGCGCCAGCAGCGAGGGACTAGCGGGAGGCAATGAGCAGTTCTTC; cdr3_aa: CASSEGLAGGNEQFF
j_call: TRBJ1-1; clone_size: -; d_call: -; v_call: TRBV5-1; cdr3_nt: TGCGCCAGCAGCGTGCCAACCCGGGACACTGAAGCTTTCTTT; cdr3_aa: CASSVPTRDTEAFF
j_call: TRBJ2-7; clone_size: -; d_call: -; v_call: TRBV10-2; cdr3_nt: TGCGCCAGCAGTGTTGGCAGTAGGAGCTCCTACGAGCAGTACTTC; cdr3_aa: CASSVGSRSSYEQYF
j_call: TRBJ1-2; clone_size: few; d_call: TRBD1; v_call: TRBV25-1; cdr3_nt: TGTGCCAGCAGTAGGCCGGGACAGGGGATGCGGGGCTACACCTTC; cdr3_aa: CASSRPGQGMRGYTF
j_call: TRBJ2-7; clone_size: -; d_call: TRBD1; v_call: TRBV6-1; cdr3_nt: TGTGCCAGCAATACCGGGACAGTGTACGAGCAGTACTTC; cdr3_aa: CASNTGTVYEQYF
j_call: TRBJ1-2; clone_size: many; d_call: -; v_call: TRBV14; cdr3_nt: TGTGCCAGCAGCCCATTGGACAGCCTAATTACCCACGTCTATGGCTACACCTTC; cdr3_aa: CASSPLDSLITHVYGYTF
j_call: TRBJ2-5; clone_size: -; d_call: TRBD2; v_call: TRBV28; cdr3_nt: TGTGCCAGCAGTTCCCCGGGACTAGAGGGAGAGACCCAGTACTTC; cdr3_aa: CASSSPGLEGETQYF
j_call: TRBJ2-4; clone_size: few; d_call: TRBD1; v_call: TRBV20-1; cdr3_nt: TGCAGTGCTAGAGACCTTACAAAGACAGGGGAAAACATTCAGTACTTC; cdr3_aa: CSARDLTKTGENIQYF
j_call: TRBJ2-3; clone_size: once; d_call: TRBD1; v_call: TRBV29-1; cdr3_nt: TGCAGCGCCTCCGGGACAGGGGTAGGCACAGATACGCAGTATTTT; cdr3_aa: CSASGTGVGTDTQYF
j_call: TRBJ2-3; clone_size: few; d_call: TRBD2; v_call: TRBV7-9; cdr3_nt: TGTGCCAGCAGTTCATCTCTAGCGGAGCAGCACAGATACGCGTATTTT; cdr3_aa: CASSSSLAEQHRYAYF
j_call: TRBJ1-6; clone_size: -; d_call: -; v_call: TRBV12-3/TRBV12-4; cdr3_nt: TGTGCCAGCAGTCCCGGGGGGTTAGGGAATTCACCCCTCCACTTT; cdr3_aa: CASSPGGLGNSPLHF
j_call: TRBJ1-1; clone_size: few; d_call: -; v_call: TRBV20-1; cdr3_nt: TGCAGTGCTAGCTACCTAACAGGGTTGACGGGTGAAGCTTTCTTT; cdr3_aa: CSASYLTGLTGEAFF
j_call: TRBJ1-5; clone_size: -; d_call: -; v_call: TRBV12-3/TRBV12-4; cdr3_nt: TGTGCCAGCAGCGACCATGTGGAGGGCAATCAGCCCCAGCATTTT; cdr3_aa: CASSDHVEGNQPQHF
j_call: TRBJ2-5; clone_size: few; d_call: -; v_call: TRBV5-5; cdr3_nt: TGTGCCAGCAGCTTGTGGGCTGAAGAGACCCAGTACTTC; cdr3_aa: CASSLWAEETQYF
j_call: TRBJ1-1; clone_size: -; d_call: -; v_call: TRBV29-1; cdr3_nt: TGCAGCGCACTCAACCGACCTACACGGGACACTGAAGCTTTCTTT; cdr3_aa: CSALNRPTRDTEAFF
j_call: TRBJ2-5; clone_size: -; d_call: -; v_call: TRBV7-9; cdr3_nt: TGTGCCAGCAGCTTAGCACTTGGAGGCAGGGAGACCCAGTACTTC; cdr3_aa: CASSLALGGRETQYF
j_call: TRBJ2-3; clone_size: -; d_call: TRBD2; v_call: TRBV12-3/TRBV12-4; cdr3_nt: TGTGCCAGCAGTTTAATGGCGGGAGTGACAGATACGCAGTATTTT; cdr3_aa: CASSLMAGVTDTQYF
j_call: TRBJ2-5; clone_size: -; d_call: TRBD1; v_call: TRBV4-1; cdr3_nt: TGCGCCAGCAGCCAAGGCTGGACAGGGGTCTTAGAGACCCAGTACTTC; cdr3_aa: CASSQGWTGVLETQYF
j_call: TRBJ2-5; clone_size: few; d_call: TRBD2; v_call: TRBV29-1; cdr3_nt: TGCAGCGTTGACGGGGGGGCAGGGTTGGAGACCCAGTACTTC; cdr3_aa: CSVDGGAGLETQYF
j_call: TRBJ2-3; clone_size: -; d_call: -; v_call: TRBV24-1; cdr3_nt: TGTGCCACCAGTGATTTGACCCGGGGGCGAGACAGATACGCGTATTTT; cdr3_aa: CATSDLTRGRDRYAYF
j_call: TRBJ1-1; clone_size: few; d_call: TRBD1; v_call: TRBV2; cdr3_nt: TGTGCCAGCAGTCCATACAGGGGGGCGAACACTGAAGCTTTCTTT; cdr3_aa: CASSPYRGANTEAFF
j_call: TRBJ2-3; clone_size: few; d_call: TRBD2; v_call: TRBV7-3; cdr3_nt: TGTGCCAGCAGACTGACTAGCGGGGAGACAGATACGCAGTATTTT; cdr3_aa: CASRLTSGETDTQYF
j_call: TRBJ2-4; clone_size: few; d_call: -; v_call: TRBV27; cdr3_nt: TGTGCCAGCAGTCGATGGGACACGGGAAGGGAGCAGTACTTC; cdr3_aa: CASSRWDTGREQYF
j_call: TRBJ2-5; clone_size: -; d_call: -; v_call: TRBV29-1; cdr3_nt: TGCGCCATTTTACAGGGTGAAGAGACCCAGTACTTC; cdr3_aa: CAILQGEETQYF
j_call: TRBJ2-6; clone_size: -; d_call: -; v_call: TRBV6-6; cdr3_nt: TGTGCCACCGGAGGGGGTGGGGCCAACGTCCTGACTTTC; cdr3_aa: CATGGGGANVLTF
j_call: TRBJ2-4; clone_size: -; d_call: -; v_call: TRBV6-1; cdr3_nt: TGTGCCATGACGGACATAGCCAAAAGCATTCAGTACTTC; cdr3_aa: CAMTDIAKSIQYF
j_call: TRBJ1-1; clone_size: -; d_call: -; v_call: TRBV12-3/TRBV12-4; cdr3_nt: TGTGCCAGCAGTGCAGCAGAGAACACTGAAGCTTTCTTT; cdr3_aa: CASSAAENTEAFF
j_call: TRBJ2-6; clone_size: -; d_call: -; v_call: TRBV3-1; cdr3_nt: TGTGCCAGCAGCTGGGAGGCCTCTGGGGCCAACGTCCTGACTTTC; cdr3_aa: CASSWEASGANVLTF
j_call: TRBJ2-6; clone_size: many; d_call: -; v_call: TRBV25-1; cdr3_nt: TGTGCCAGCAGTGAACCGGGAACTGGGGCCAACGTCCTGACTTTC; cdr3_aa: CASSEPGTGANVLTF
j_call: TRBJ1-6; clone_size: -; d_call: -; v_call: TRBV5-1; cdr3_nt: TGCGCCAGCAGCTTGGCCGGAGGGAGGCCTTCACCCCTCCACTTT; cdr3_aa: CASSLAGGRPSPLHF
j_call: TRBJ2-7; clone_size: once; d_call: -; v_call: TRBV29-1; cdr3_nt: TGCAGTGTTAGCCGGGACGGGGGCTACGAGCAGTACTTC; cdr3_aa: CSVSRDGGYEQYF
j_call: TRBJ2-1; clone_size: few; d_call: TRBD2; v_call: TRBV20-1; cdr3_nt: TGCAGTGCTAGTCGGAGTGCGGGAGGACCACAGTTCTTC; cdr3_aa: CSASRSAGGPQFF
j_call: TRBJ2-6; clone_size: -; d_call: -; v_call: TRBV7-9; cdr3_nt: TGTGCCAGCAGCTTATTAAGACAGAGAGGCTCTGGGGCCAACGTCCCGACTTTC; cdr3_aa: CASSLLRQRGSGANVPTF